One and the same sample provided the 9 T cell receptor beta chains below, sequenced in a study of post-analysis software for immune sequencing data. Study observations and caveats: Five or six TRBV segments, TRBV5-6, TRBV5-1 and TRBV20-1 among them, were found more frequent in patients than controls.

Unique molecular identifiers featured in each of the TCR beta cDNA libraries. TCRdb processed the PCR reads anew with MiXCR; each CDR3 protein has one entry. The repertoire holds approximately 630,000 distinct CDR3 sequences, with 55% to 60% as singletons. These receptors' antigens are unknown. The sequenced sample consisted of blood. Every receptor here comes from a girl aged 2 to 9 with multiple sclerosis.

The chain is built from TRBV7-2 and TRBJ2-1; 10 bases are a match to TRBD2. Per germline, CDR1 SGHTA and CDR2 FQGNSA. Trimming cost V 9 bases and J 2 bases; bases outside gene matches: 7. This CDR3 region has 15 residues. This CDR3 is CASSESGGAYNEQFF. Here the CDR3 DNA reads TGTGCCAGTTCTGAGAGCGGGGGGGCCTACAATGAGCAGTTCTTC.

This sequence joins TRBV7-9 and TRBJ2-1; D not certain. The CDR3 is made up of 15 amino acids. Trimming shortened V by 4 bases and J by 5 bases, and 15 bases separated the two germline ends. Per the germline V gene, CDR1 is SEHNR and CDR2 is FQNEAQ (reference sequence). The CDR3 DNA is TGTGCCAGCAGCTCCCCTAGGTTCCCAAACAATGAGCAGTTCTTC. This sequence encodes CASSSPRFPNNEQFF.

This clonotype has more than one count but fewer than ten. The DNA for the CDR3 is TGCAGTGCCCCCTTGGTAGCGGGAGGGACCAATGAGCAGTTCTTC. Translated, it gives CSAPLVAGGTNEQFF. This rearrangement joins TRBV20-1 to TRBJ2-1, with 11 bases lining up with TRBD2. Germline assignment: CDR1 DFQATT and CDR2 SNEGSKA (reference sequence). V dropped 6 bases and J dropped 6; count of bases not matched to a gene: 10. The CDR3 consists of 15 residues.

The chain employs TRBV20-1 and TRBJ2-3; D could derive from TRBD1 or TRBD2 (7 bases each). The V end lost 3 bases, the J end lost 4 bases, and 11 bases lay between the germline ends. The CDR3 spans 13 residues. In germline, CDR1 is DFQATT, CDR2 SNEGSKA (reference sequence). CDR3 nucleotide sequence: TGCAGTGCTAGCCAGGGGGGGTCAGATACGCAGTATTTT. The encoded protein is CSASQGGSDTQYF.

This clonotype was observed a single time. The chain recombines TRBV15 with TRBJ2-7, with D perhaps given as TRBD1 or TRBD2 (5 bases each). The CDR3 covers 17 residues. Germline V gene data show CDR1 as LNHNV and CDR2 as YYDKDF (reference sequence). V was cut by 0 bases and J by 0 bases, with 15 bases left in between. CDR3 loop: CATSREEGRPNSYEQYF. CDR3 bases: TGTGCCACCAGCAGAGAAGAGGGGAGACCAAACTCCTACGAGCAGTACTTC.

J is TRBJ1-3 and V is TRBV5-1; TRBD1 aligns across 9 bases. Germline V gene data show CDR1 as SGHRS and CDR2 as YFSETQ. This CDR3 is 15 amino acids long. After removal of 0 bases from V and 6 bases from J, the junction contained 4 bases not matched to a gene. The CDR3 loop reads CASSLATGGENTIYF. CDR3 DNA: TGCGCCAGCAGCTTGGCCACAGGGGGCGAAAACACCATATATTTT. The full variable domain, with the rest looked up from reference TRBV5-1 and TRBJ1-3, is KAGVTQTPRYLIKTRGQQVTLSCSPISGHRSVSWYQQTPGQGLQFLFEYFSETQRNKGNFPGRFSGRQFSNSRSEMNVSTLELGDSALYLCASSLATGGENTIYFGEGSWLTVV.

V gene TRBV20-1 combines with J gene TRBJ2-1; a weak D match, TRBD1 (5 bases). CDR3 length equals 14 residues. CDR1 and CDR2 (germline): DFQATT, SNEGSKA (reference sequence). The V end was cut by 6 bases, the J end by 4 bases, with 16 bases between. Here the CDR3 DNA reads TGCAGTGCCCATGGGGCAATCCCATACAATGAGCAGTTCTTC. It codes for CSAHGAIPYNEQFF.

This clonotype was counted between two and nine times. The chain is built from TRBV10-1 and TRBJ1-2; D may be TRBD1 (6 bases). Trimming removed 7 bases at V and 6 bases at J, with 12 bases between. The length of the CDR3 is 12 residues. Germline CDR1 WNHNN, CDR2 SYGVQD (reference sequence). The CDR3 coding sequence is TGCGCCAGCATCTCCCAGGGGAATGGCTACACCTTC. Residues: CASISQGNGYTF.

As for this clonotype: One junction end does not reproduce the germline sequence, and a read error may be involved. The chain uses TRBV29-1 and TRBJ2-1; D possibly corresponds to TRBD2 (5 bases). The germline gives CDR1 SQVTM, CDR2 ANQGSEA. This CDR3 is built from 13 residues. The CDR3 loop is CSVVPTKDNEQFF. The CDR3 DNA reads TGTAGCGTTGTCCCCACCAAAGACAATGAGCAGTTCTTC.